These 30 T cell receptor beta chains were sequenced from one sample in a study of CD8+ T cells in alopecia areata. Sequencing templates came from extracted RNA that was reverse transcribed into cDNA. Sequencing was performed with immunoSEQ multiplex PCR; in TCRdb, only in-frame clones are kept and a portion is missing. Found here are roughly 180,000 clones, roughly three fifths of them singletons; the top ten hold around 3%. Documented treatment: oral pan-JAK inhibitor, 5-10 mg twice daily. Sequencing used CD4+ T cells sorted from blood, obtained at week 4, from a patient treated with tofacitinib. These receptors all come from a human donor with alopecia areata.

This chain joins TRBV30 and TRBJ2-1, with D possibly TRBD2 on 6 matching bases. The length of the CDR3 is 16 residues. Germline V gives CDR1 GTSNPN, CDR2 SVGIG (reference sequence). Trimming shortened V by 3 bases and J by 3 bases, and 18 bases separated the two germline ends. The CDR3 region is CAWRTRGGGHYNEQFF. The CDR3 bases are TGTGCCTGGAGGACCCGAGGCGGAGGGCACTACAATGAGCAGTTCTTC.

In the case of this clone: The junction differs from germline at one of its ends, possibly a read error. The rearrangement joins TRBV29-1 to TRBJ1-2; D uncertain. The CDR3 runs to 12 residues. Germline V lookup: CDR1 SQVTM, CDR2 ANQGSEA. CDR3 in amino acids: CSVEAAPYRYTF. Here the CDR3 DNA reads TGCAGCGTTGAAGCAGCCCCCTATCGCTACACCTTC.

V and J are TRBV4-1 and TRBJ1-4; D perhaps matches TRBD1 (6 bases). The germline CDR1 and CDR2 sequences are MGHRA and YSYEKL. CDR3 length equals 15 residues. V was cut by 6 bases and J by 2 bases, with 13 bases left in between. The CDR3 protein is CASRGIDRTNEKLFF. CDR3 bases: TGCGCCAGCAGGGGGATTGACAGGACTAATGAAAAACTGTTTTTT.

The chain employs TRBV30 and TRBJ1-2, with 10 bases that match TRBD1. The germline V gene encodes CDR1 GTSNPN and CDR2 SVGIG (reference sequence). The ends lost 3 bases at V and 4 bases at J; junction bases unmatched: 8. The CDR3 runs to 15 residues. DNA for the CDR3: TGTGCCTGGAGAAAAACCGGGACAGGGGTCTATGGCTACACCTTC. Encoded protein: CAWRKTGTGVYGYTF.

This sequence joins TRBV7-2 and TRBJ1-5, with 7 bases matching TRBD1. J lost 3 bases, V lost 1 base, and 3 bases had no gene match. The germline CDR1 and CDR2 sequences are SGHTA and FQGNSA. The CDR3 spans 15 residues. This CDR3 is CASSLEGTVNQPQHF. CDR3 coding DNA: TGTGCCAGCAGCTTAGAAGGGACAGTCAATCAGCCCCAGCATTTT. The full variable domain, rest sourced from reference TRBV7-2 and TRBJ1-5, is GAGVSQSPSNKVTEKGKDVELRCDPISGHTALYWYRQSLGQGLEFLIYFQGNSAPDKSGLPSDRFSAERTGGSVSTLTIQRTQQEDSAVYLCASSLEGTVNQPQHFGDGTRLSIL.

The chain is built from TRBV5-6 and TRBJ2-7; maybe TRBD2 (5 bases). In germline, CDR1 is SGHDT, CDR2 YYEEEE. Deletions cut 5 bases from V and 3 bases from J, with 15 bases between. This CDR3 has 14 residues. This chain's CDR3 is CASRELGRGYEQYF. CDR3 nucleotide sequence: TGTGCCAGCAGGGAGCTAGGACGGGGCTACGAGCAGTACTTC.

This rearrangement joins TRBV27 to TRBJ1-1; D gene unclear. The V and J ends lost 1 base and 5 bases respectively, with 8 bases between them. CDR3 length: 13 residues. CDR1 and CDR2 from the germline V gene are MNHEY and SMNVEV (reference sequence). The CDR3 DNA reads TGTGCCAGCAGTTTATTGGGCGGAACTGAAGCTTTCTTT. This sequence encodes CASSLLGGTEAFF.

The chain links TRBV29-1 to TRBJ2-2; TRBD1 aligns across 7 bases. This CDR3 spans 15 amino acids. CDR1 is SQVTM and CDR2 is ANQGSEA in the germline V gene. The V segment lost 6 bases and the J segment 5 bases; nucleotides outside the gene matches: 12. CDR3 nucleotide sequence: TGCAGCGTAAAAGAACAGGGGATGGGGACCGGGGAGCTGTTTTTT. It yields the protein CSVKEQGMGTGELFF.

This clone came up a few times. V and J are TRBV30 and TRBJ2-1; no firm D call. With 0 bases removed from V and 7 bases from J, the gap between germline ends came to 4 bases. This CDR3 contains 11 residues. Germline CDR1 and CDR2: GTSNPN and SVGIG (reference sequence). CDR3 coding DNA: TGTGCCTGGAGTGTAGTGAATGAGCAGTTCTTC. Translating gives CAWSVVNEQFF.

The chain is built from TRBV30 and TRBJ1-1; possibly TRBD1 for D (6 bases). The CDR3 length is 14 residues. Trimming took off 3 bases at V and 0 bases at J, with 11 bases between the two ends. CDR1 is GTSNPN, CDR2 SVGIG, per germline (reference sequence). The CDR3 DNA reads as TGTGCCTGGAGCGCCTACAGGGTGAACACTGAAGCTTTCTTT. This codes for CAWSAYRVNTEAFF.

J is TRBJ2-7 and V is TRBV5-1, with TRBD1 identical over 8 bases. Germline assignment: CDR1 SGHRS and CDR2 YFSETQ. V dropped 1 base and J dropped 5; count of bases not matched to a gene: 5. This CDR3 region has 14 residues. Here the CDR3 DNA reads TGCGCCAGCAGCTTGCGGGCAGGGGGCGACGAGCAGTACTTC. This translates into CASSLRAGGDEQYF.

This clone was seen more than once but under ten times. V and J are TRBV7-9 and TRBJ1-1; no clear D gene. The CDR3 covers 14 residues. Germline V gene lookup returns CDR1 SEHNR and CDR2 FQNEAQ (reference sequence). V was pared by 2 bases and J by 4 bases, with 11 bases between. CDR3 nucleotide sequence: TGTGCCAGCAGCTTACTCGAGAGTGGCACTGAAGCTTTCTTT. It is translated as CASSLLESGTEAFF.

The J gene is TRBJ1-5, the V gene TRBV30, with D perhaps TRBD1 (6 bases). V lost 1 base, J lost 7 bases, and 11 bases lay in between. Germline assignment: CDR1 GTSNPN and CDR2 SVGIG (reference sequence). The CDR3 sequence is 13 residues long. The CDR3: CAWSGGGHQPQHF. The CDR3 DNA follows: TGTGCCTGGAGTGGAGGGGGGCACCAGCCCCAGCATTTT.

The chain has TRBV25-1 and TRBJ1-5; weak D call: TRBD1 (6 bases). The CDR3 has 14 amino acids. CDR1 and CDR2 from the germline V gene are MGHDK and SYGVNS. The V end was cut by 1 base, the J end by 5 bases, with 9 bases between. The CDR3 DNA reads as TGTGCCAGCAGTGAATCGGGGGGGCATCAGCCCCAGCATTTT. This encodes CASSESGGHQPQHF.

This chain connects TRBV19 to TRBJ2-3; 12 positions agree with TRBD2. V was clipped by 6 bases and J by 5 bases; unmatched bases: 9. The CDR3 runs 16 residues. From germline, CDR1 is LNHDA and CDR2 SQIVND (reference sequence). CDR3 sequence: CASSHRTSGVGDTQYF. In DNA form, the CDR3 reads TGTGCCAGTAGCCACCGGACTAGCGGGGTTGGAGATACGCAGTATTTT.

The CDR3, as DNA: TGTGCCAGCAGTTTGTCCGGGACTGTGAGCTCCTACGAGCAGTACTTC. The encoded protein is CASSLSGTVSSYEQYF. J is TRBJ2-7 and V is TRBV27, with D possibly TRBD2 on 6 matching bases. Germline V gene sequence: CDR1 MNHEY, CDR2 SMNVEV (reference sequence). The V end was cut by 3 bases, the J end by 0 bases, with 15 bases between. This CDR3 has 16 residues.

The CDR3 DNA follows: TGCAGCGTTGTTCCAAGCACACACACAGATACGCAGTATTTT. This codes for CSVVPSTHTDTQYF. The chain uses TRBV29-1 and TRBJ2-3; no firm D call. The CDR3 is 14 amino acids. Trimming left V 4 bases short and J 2 bases short, with 13 bases between. Per the germline V gene, CDR1 is SQVTM and CDR2 is ANQGSEA.

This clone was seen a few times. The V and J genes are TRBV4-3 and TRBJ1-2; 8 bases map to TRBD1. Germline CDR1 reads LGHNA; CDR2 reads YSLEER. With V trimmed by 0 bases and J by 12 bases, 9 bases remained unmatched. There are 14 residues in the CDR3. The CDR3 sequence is CASSQDFGQGYHTF. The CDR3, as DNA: TGCGCCAGCAGCCAAGATTTCGGACAGGGATATCACACCTTC.

This chain's CDR3 is CASSDRDLNEKLFF. CDR3 sequence (DNA): TGTGCCAGCAGCGACAGGGACCTTAATGAAAAACTGTTTTTT. The chain recombines TRBV7-2 with TRBJ1-4, with 7 bases fitting TRBD1. Trimming took 5 bases from V and 4 from J; bases not matched to a gene: 4. The CDR3 is 14 residues long. Germline CDR1 SGHTA, CDR2 FQGNSA.

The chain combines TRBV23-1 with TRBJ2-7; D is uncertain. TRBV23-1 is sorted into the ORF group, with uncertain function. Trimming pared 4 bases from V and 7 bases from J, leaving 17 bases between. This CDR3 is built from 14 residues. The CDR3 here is CASSPAPGLKEQYF. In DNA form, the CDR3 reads TGCGCCAGCAGTCCCGCCCCGGGCCTTAAAGAGCAGTACTTC.

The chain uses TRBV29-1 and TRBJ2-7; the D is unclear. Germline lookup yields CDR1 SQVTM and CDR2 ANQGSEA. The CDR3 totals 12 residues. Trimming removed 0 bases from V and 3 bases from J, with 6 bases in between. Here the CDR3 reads CSVEERIYEQYF. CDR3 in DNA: TGCAGCGTTGAAGAGCGAATCTACGAGCAGTACTTC.

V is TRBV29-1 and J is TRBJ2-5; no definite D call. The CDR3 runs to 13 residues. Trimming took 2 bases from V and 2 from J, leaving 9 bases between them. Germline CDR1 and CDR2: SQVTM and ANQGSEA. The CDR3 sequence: CSVEWLIQETQYF. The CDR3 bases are TGCAGCGTTGAATGGCTGATTCAAGAGACCCAGTACTTC.

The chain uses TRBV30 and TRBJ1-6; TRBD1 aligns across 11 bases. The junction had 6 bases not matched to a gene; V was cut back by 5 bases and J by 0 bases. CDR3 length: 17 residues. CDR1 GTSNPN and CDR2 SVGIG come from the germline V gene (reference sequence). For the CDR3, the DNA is TGTGCCTGGGGAGGACAGGGGGCCAGCTCCTATAATTCACCCCTCCACTTT. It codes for CAWGGQGASSYNSPLHF.

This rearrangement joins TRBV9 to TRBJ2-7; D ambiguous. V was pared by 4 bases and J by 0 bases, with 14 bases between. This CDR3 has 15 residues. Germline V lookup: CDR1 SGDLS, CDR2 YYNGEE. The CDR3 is CASSPRRLSSYEQYF. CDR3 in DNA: TGTGCCAGCAGCCCCCGCCGGCTAAGCTCCTACGAGCAGTACTTC.

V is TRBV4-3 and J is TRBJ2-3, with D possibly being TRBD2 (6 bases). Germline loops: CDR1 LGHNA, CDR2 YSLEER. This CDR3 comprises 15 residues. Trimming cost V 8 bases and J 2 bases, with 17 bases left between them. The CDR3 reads CASPKSRGSTDTQYF. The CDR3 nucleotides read TGCGCCAGCCCAAAATCCCGGGGGTCCACAGATACGCAGTATTTT.

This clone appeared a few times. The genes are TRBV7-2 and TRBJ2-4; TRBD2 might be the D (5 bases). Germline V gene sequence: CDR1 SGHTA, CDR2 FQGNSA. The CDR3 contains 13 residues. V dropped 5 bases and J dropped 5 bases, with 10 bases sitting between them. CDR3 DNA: TGTGCCAGCAGCCAGTGGACTGAAAACATTCAGTACTTC. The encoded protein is CASSQWTENIQYF.

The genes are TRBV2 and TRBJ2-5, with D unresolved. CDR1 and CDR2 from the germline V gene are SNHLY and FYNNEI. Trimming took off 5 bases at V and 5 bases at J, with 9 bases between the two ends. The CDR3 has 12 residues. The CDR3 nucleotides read TGTGCCAGCAGTTACTCGGCGGAGACCCAGTACTTC. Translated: CASSYSAETQYF.

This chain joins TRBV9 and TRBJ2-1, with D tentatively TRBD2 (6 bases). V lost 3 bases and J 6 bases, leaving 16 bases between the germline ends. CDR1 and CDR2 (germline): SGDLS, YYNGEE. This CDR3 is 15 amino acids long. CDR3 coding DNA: TGTGCCAGCAGCGCCACAGGACGGGGGAGCAATGAGCAGTTCTTC. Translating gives CASSATGRGSNEQFF.

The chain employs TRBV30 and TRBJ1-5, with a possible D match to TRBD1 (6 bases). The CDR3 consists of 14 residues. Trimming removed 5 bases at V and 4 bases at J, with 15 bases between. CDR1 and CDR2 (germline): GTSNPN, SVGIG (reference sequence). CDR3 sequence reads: CAWGTGSKNQPQHF. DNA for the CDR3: TGTGCCTGGGGTACAGGGTCGAAGAATCAGCCCCAGCATTTT.

CDR3 sequence reads: CATSRDSGGGSKNIQYF. CDR3 bases: TGTGCCACCAGCAGAGACTCAGGGGGCGGGTCCAAAAACATTCAGTACTTC. The chain is built from TRBV15 and TRBJ2-4; 8 bases are shared with TRBD1. Trimming cost V 0 bases and J 2 bases; bases outside gene matches: 6. Germline CDR1 and CDR2: LNHNV and YYDKDF (reference sequence). This CDR3 is 17 amino acids long.